Following are 9 T cell receptor beta chains from one sample sequenced in a study of CD8+CD57+ T cells in acquired aplastic anemia. TCR beta VDJ and CDR3 profiles were obtained from a genomic DNA template. Each CDR3 protein is one row after TCRdb ran MiXCR on the reads. The table records about 220,000 distinct CDR3 sequences, almost 35% of them present only once. Sequencing used sorted CD4+, CD8+, or CD8+CD57+ T cells (not recorded which) from PBMCs. These receptors were obtained from a human donor in good health, serving as a control.

This clonotype was seen a few times. This rearrangement joins TRBV12-3 or TRBV12-4 to TRBJ2-7, with D possibly TRBD2 on 7 matching bases. With 6 bases removed from V and 3 bases from J, the gap between germline ends came to 21 bases. The CDR3 contains 16 residues. Written as DNA, the CDR3 is TGTGCCAGCAGCCGGGGGGCTTGGACTCTCGACTACGAGCAGTACTTC. Translation: CASSRGAWTLDYEQYF.

In the case of this clonotype: A junction boundary mismatches the germline segment, possibly from a read error. This chain links TRBV10-1 with TRBJ2-5, with TRBD2 matching over 12 bases. This CDR3 contains 16 residues. CDR1 is WNHNN, CDR2 SYGVQD, per germline (reference sequence). Here the CDR3 DNA reads TGCGCCAACAGTTCAGGACTAGCGGGATACCAAGAGACCCAGTACTTC. Encoded protein: CANSSGLAGYQETQYF.

V and J are TRBV10-3 and TRBJ1-2; D is undetermined. The germline V gene encodes CDR1 ENHRY and CDR2 SYGVKD. This CDR3 contains 13 residues. V was cut by 3 bases and J by 5 bases, with 10 bases left in between. CDR3 amino acids: CAISEPVGYGYTF. DNA of the CDR3: TGTGCCATCAGTGAACCCGTTGGTTATGGCTACACCTTC.

This clonotype has at least ten counts. V usage is TRBV3-1 and J usage is TRBJ2-7; possible D gene TRBD2, 5 bases. Germline loops: CDR1 LGHDT, CDR2 YNNKEL (reference sequence). The V and J ends lost 3 bases and 4 bases respectively, with 10 bases between them. The CDR3 covers 13 residues. CDR3: CASSQYGMYEQYF. The CDR3 DNA reads as TGTGCCAGCAGCCAGTACGGGATGTACGAGCAGTACTTC.

This clonotype was seen many times. This rearrangement joins TRBV5-1 to TRBJ1-2; D might be TRBD1 (5 bases). Germline CDR1 reads SGHRS; CDR2 reads YFSETQ. V lost 1 base and J 5 bases, leaving 9 bases between the germline ends. The CDR3 covers 13 residues. The CDR3 loop is CASSLSGSYGYTF. The DNA for the CDR3 is TGCGCCAGCAGCTTGTCAGGGTCTTATGGCTACACCTTC.

This chain uses TRBV7-3 with TRBJ2-3; TRBD1 might be the D (5 bases). Between the trimmed V and J ends, which lost 1 base and 2 bases, there was a span of 16 bases. This CDR3 region has 17 residues. CDR1 is SGHTA, CDR2 FQGTGA, per germline. The DNA of the CDR3 is TGTGCCAGCAGCTTAAGTCGTCTGGGGCGACACACAGATACGCAGTATTTT. This encodes CASSLSRLGRHTDTQYF.

The rearrangement links TRBV29-1 to TRBJ2-7, with TRBD1 matching over 8 bases. The V and J ends lost 8 bases and 4 bases, in that order; junction bases with no gene match: 10. The V gene's germline CDR1 is SQVTM and CDR2 ANQGSEA. The CDR3 consists of 13 residues. The DNA of the CDR3 is TGCAGCCTGGACAGGGAGTGGTCGTACGAGCAGTACTTC. The encoded protein is CSLDREWSYEQYF.

This clonotype showed up many times. This chain links TRBV12-3 or TRBV12-4 with TRBJ1-1; possible D gene TRBD1, 5 bases. CDR3 length: 13 residues. Trimming cost V 5 bases and J 5 bases, with 12 bases left between them. The CDR3 sequence: CASSPQGFTEAFF. CDR3 DNA: TGTGCCAGCAGTCCTCAGGGATTTACTGAAGCTTTCTTT.

V gene TRBV9 combines with J gene TRBJ2-7, with 10 bases matching TRBD1. From germline, CDR1 is SGDLS and CDR2 YYNGEE. With 0 bases clipped from V and 2 bases from J, the junction kept 2 bases outside the gene matches. This CDR3 is built from 15 residues. The CDR3 DNA follows: TGTGCCAGCAGCGTAGCGGGACAGGGGACCTACGAGCAGTACTTC. Protein product: CASSVAGQGTYEQYF.